The 24 T cell receptor beta chains below all came from one sample that was sequenced in a study of T cells in Graves' hyperthyroidism and ophthalmopathy. RNA transcripts yielded amplified TCR beta CDR3 regions. During a first-round RT-PCR of the TCR CDR3, the HTBI primer set was used. Each CDR3 protein gets one entry after TCRdb re-called the multiplex PCR reads with MiXCR. The sample consists of 450,000 to 650,000 distinct CDR3 sequences, more than 13% of them appearing once. The sequencing sample was made of blood. These receptors were collected from a woman aged 18-30 years with Graves' ophthalmopathy.

The V call is TRBV15, the J call TRBJ2-4; TRBD2 agrees at 9 bases. The CDR3 loop spans 17 amino acids. Germline V gene lookup returns CDR1 LNHNV and CDR2 YYDKDF (reference sequence). V shed 5 bases, J shed 0 bases, and the junction held 8 bases outside the gene matches. The CDR3 here is CATSPAGGRVAKNIQYF. The CDR3 DNA is TGTGCCACCAGCCCCGCGGGGGGGCGCGTAGCCAAAAACATTCAGTACTTC.

This clonotype was detected ten times or more. The V call is TRBV18, the J call TRBJ1-2, with TRBD1 identical over 8 bases. CDR1 and CDR2 (germline): KGHSH, LQKENI. This CDR3 region has 16 residues. J was trimmed by 1 base and V by 2 bases; bases with no gene match: 6. The CDR3 region is CASSPGQGPHNYGYTF. The CDR3 region has the DNA TGTGCCAGCTCACCAGGACAGGGCCCCCATAACTATGGCTACACCTTC.

This clonotype showed up many times. For the CDR3, the DNA is TGTGCCAGCAGCATGGGGGGACCGACTGAAGCTTTCTTT. It specifies CASSMGGPTEAFF. This rearrangement joins TRBV7-2 to TRBJ1-1; a weak D match, TRBD1 (5 bases). Looked up from germline, CDR1 is SGHTA and CDR2 is FQGNSA. This CDR3 spans 13 amino acids. V lost 5 bases and J 5 bases, leaving 12 bases between the germline ends. Variable domain in full (rest from reference TRBV7-2 and TRBJ1-1): GAGVSQSPSNKVTEKGKDVELRCDPISGHTALYWYRQSLGQGLEFLIYFQGNSAPDKSGLPSDRFSAERTGGSVSTLTIQRTQQEDSAVYLCASSMGGPTEAFFGQGTRLTVV.

The chain recombines TRBV19 with TRBJ1-2, with TRBD1 as a possible D gene (6 bases). The V gene's germline CDR1 is LNHDA and CDR2 SQIVND (reference sequence). This CDR3 contains 12 residues. V lost 7 bases and J lost 7, with 13 bases in between. The CDR3 region is CASKGEGTGYTF. In nucleotides, the CDR3 is TGTGCCAGTAAGGGGGAAGGGACTGGCTACACCTTC.

This clonotype was observed many times. The chain employs TRBV6-5 and TRBJ2-2; 7 positions match TRBD1. The CDR3 spans 13 residues. CDR1 and CDR2 (germline): MNHEY, SVGAGI. The V gene end was trimmed by 0 bases and the J gene end by 8 bases; junction bases not matched to a gene: 0. DNA for the CDR3: TGTGCCAGCAGTTACTCGACAGGGGGGGAGCTGTTTTTT. It specifies CASSYSTGGELFF.

The J gene is TRBJ2-2, the V gene TRBV6-2 or TRBV6-3; D tentatively reads TRBD1 or TRBD2 (5 bases each). The CDR3 is 15 amino acids. V lost 1 base, J lost 6 bases, and 12 bases lay in between. Germline values: CDR1 MNHEY, CDR2 SVGEGT. Here the CDR3 reads CASSYWTGTAGELFF. The CDR3 bases are TGTGCCAGCAGTTACTGGACCGGGACGGCCGGGGAGCTGTTTTTT.

There are a few counts of this clonotype. The chain recombines TRBV5-1 with TRBJ1-1; D unclear. The V end lost 0 bases, the J end lost 0 bases, and 6 bases lay between the germline ends. The CDR3 totals 14 residues. Germline V CDR1 and CDR2: SGHRS, YFSETQ. CDR3 bases: TGCGCCAGCAGCTTGGTCGTAATGAACACTGAAGCTTTCTTT. Protein sequence: CASSLVVMNTEAFF.

The V call is TRBV5-7, the J call TRBJ2-3; D possibly uses TRBD1 or TRBD2 (6 bases each). TRBV5-7 is flagged as an ORF with uncertain function. CDR3 length: 16 residues. The ends were cut back, 5 bases at V and 1 base at J, with 17 bases in the middle. The chain's CDR3 is CASRVRRAGGTDTQYF. CDR3 sequence (DNA): TGTGCCAGCAGGGTGAGGAGGGCAGGGGGCACAGATACGCAGTATTTT.

The chain employs TRBV13 and TRBJ1-2; no clear D gene. This CDR3 is 12 amino acids long. V lost 4 bases and J lost 5, with 8 bases in between. CDR1 and CDR2 from the germline V gene are PRHDT and FYEKMQ (reference sequence). The CDR3 reads CASSSEDYGYTF. The CDR3, as DNA: TGTGCCAGCAGCTCCGAAGATTATGGCTACACCTTC.

This clonotype was counted a few times. J is TRBJ1-5 and V is TRBV28, with D perhaps TRBD1 (6 bases). Deletions cut 1 base from V and 3 bases from J, with 10 bases between. Germline V gene data show CDR1 as MDHEN and CDR2 as SYDVKM. This CDR3 is 15 amino acids long. CDR3 loop: CASSLSGAPNQPQHF. The CDR3 DNA reads TGTGCCAGCAGTTTATCAGGGGCCCCCAATCAGCCCCAGCATTTT.

In this sample, this clonotype turned up a few times. The rearrangement uses TRBV2 and TRBJ2-7; D is uncertain. Looked up from germline, CDR1 is SNHLY and CDR2 is FYNNEI. The V gene lost 3 bases and the J gene lost 0 bases, with 9 bases spanning the gap. This CDR3 contains 14 residues. Here the CDR3 reads CASSDRLSSYEQYF. In DNA form, the CDR3 reads TGTGCCAGCAGTGACAGGCTTAGCTCCTACGAGCAGTACTTC. Drawing the rest from reference TRBV2 and TRBJ2-7, the complete variable domain is EPEVTQTPSHQVTQMGQEVILRCVPISNHLYFYWYRQILGQKVEFLVSFYNNEISEKSEIFDDQFSVERPDGSNFTLKIRSTKLEDSAMYFCASSDRLSSYEQYFGPGTRLTVT.

This chain uses TRBV19 with TRBJ2-1, with D perhaps TRBD2 (6 bases). CDR3 size: 14 residues. CDR1 and CDR2 from the germline V gene are LNHDA and SQIVND (reference sequence). The V gene lost 2 bases and the J gene lost 7 bases, with 12 bases spanning the gap. CDR3 region: CASSIPGTPNEQFF. The CDR3 DNA is TGTGCCAGTAGTATACCCGGGACTCCTAATGAGCAGTTCTTC.

A few counts support this clonotype. The chain has TRBV10-3 and TRBJ2-2, with 9 bases aligning to TRBD2. This CDR3 comprises 15 residues. Germline CDR1 reads ENHRY; CDR2 reads SYGVKD. V lost 6 bases, J lost 1 base, and 3 bases stayed unmatched. The CDR3 loop is CAISGGRGNTGELFF. CDR3 DNA sequence: TGTGCCATCAGCGGCGGGAGGGGGAACACCGGGGAGCTGTTTTTT.

This clonotype was detected many times. The chain has TRBV2 and TRBJ1-5, with a weak D call TRBD1 (5 bases). The CDR3 totals 15 residues. Trimming took off 5 bases at V and 4 bases at J, with 15 bases between the two ends. The germline gives CDR1 SNHLY, CDR2 FYNNEI. In DNA form, the CDR3 reads TGTGCCAGCAGTTCAAATCGGACACCTAATCAGCCCCAGCATTTT. This codes for CASSSNRTPNQPQHF.

On this clonotype: This may be a read error: a much more frequent sequence differs by one nucleotide. The rearrangement links TRBV7-3 to TRBJ1-1, with a weak D call TRBD1 (5 bases). Germline loops: CDR1 SGHTA, CDR2 FQGTGA. The CDR3 consists of 13 residues. The V end was cut by 5 bases, the J end by 8 bases, with 15 bases between. The CDR3 DNA reads TGTGCCAGCAGCCTCATCCCCGGGGCGGAAGCTTTCTTT. Protein: CASSLIPGAEAFF.

Note on this clonotype: This may be a read error: a much more frequent sequence differs by one nucleotide. The chain combines TRBV12-3 or TRBV12-4 with TRBJ2-2; 10 bases match TRBD2. This CDR3 is 15 amino acids long. The V and J ends lost 7 bases and 9 bases, in that order; junction bases with no gene match: 11. CDR3 loop: CASTLQREGARELFF. Here the CDR3 DNA reads TGTGCCAGCACCCTGCAGCGGGAGGGCGCCAGGGAGCTGTTTTTT.

This clonotype was observed many times. The chain carries TRBV10-1 and TRBJ2-3, with a tentative D call TRBD2 (5 bases). The CDR3 sequence is 19 residues long. The germline CDR1 and CDR2 sequences are WNHNN and SYGVQD (reference sequence). Trimming stripped 6 bases from V and 0 bases from J, with 25 bases between. CDR3 nucleotide sequence: TGCGCCAGCAGCCCCCTCCATACCTCTCTAGCCTCCAGCACAGATACGCAGTATTTT. Translation gives CASSPLHTSLASSTDTQYF.

J is TRBJ2-1 and V is TRBV20-1; 7 bases match TRBD2. Germline V gene sequence: CDR1 DFQATT, CDR2 SNEGSKA (reference sequence). The CDR3 extends over 14 amino acids. Trimming removed 3 bases from V and 4 bases from J; junction bases left unmatched: 6. The CDR3, as DNA: TGCAGTGCTAGGAGCGGGATTACTTACAATGAGCAGTTCTTC. It encodes CSARSGITYNEQFF.

The chain joins TRBV27 to TRBJ2-2; 7 bases line up with TRBD2. After removal of 7 bases from V and 6 bases from J, the junction contained 17 bases not matched to a gene. The CDR3 spans 17 residues. Germline lookup yields CDR1 MNHEY and CDR2 SMNVEV (reference sequence). The CDR3 DNA reads TGTGCCAGCAACGGGAAATTACTAGCGCGCTTCTCCGGGGAGCTGTTTTTT. It specifies CASNGKLLARFSGELFF.

This clonotype has a count of ten or more. The CDR3, as DNA: TGCGCCAGCAGCTTCCCGAGCGGCGGCTCCTACGAGCAGTACTTC. It translates to CASSFPSGGSYEQYF. This chain connects TRBV5-1 to TRBJ2-7, with D maybe TRBD2 (5 bases). Looked up from germline, CDR1 is SGHRS and CDR2 is YFSETQ. V was trimmed by 2 bases and J by 0 bases, leaving 12 bases between them. The CDR3 has 15 amino acids. Filled out from reference TRBV5-1 and TRBJ2-7, the complete variable domain reads KAGVTQTPRYLIKTRGQQVTLSCSPISGHRSVSWYQQTPGQGLQFLFEYFSETQRNKGNFPGRFSGRQFSNSRSEMNVSTLELGDSALYLCASSFPSGGSYEQYFGPGTRLTVT.

This clonotype was counted only a few times. The chain links TRBV19 to TRBJ2-6; the D is unclear. Germline V gives CDR1 LNHDA, CDR2 SQIVND (reference sequence). This CDR3 spans 18 amino acids. The V end lost 6 bases, the J end lost 2 bases, and 20 bases lay between the germline ends. The CDR3 region has the DNA TGTGCCAGTAGGGGGAACGAGGTAGGGCTGGCTGGGGCCAACGTCCTGACTTTC. It yields the protein CASRGNEVGLAGANVLTF. The full variable domain, completed using reference TRBV19 and TRBJ2-6, is DGGITQSPKYLFRKEGQNVTLSCEQNLNHDAMYWYRQDPGQGLRLIYYSQIVNDFQKGDIAEGYSVSREKKESFPLTVTSAQKNPTAFYLCASRGNEVGLAGANVLTFGAGSRLTVL.

This clonotype was seen ten or more times. The rearrangement uses TRBV4-3 and TRBJ1-2; D gene unclear. Trimming took 4 bases from V and 8 from J, leaving 20 bases between them. This CDR3 has 15 amino acids. Germline CDR1 and CDR2: LGHNA and YSLEER. The CDR3 bases are TGCGCCAGCAGCCCTTGGACCAGTCAGGCCGGAGGCTACACCTTC. Its translation is CASSPWTSQAGGYTF.

There are a few counts of this clonotype. This sequence joins TRBV30 and TRBJ1-5; TRBD1 matches at 11 bases. There are 15 residues in the CDR3. Trimming at V came to 3 bases and at J to 4 bases, leaving 5 bases not matched to a gene. CDR1 is GTSNPN and CDR2 is SVGIG in the germline V gene (reference sequence). The CDR3 bases are TGTGCCTGGAGCTCCGGGACAGGGGGAAATCAGCCCCAGCATTTT. Translation: CAWSSGTGGNQPQHF.

The sample holds one count of this clonotype. This rearrangement joins TRBV4-2 to TRBJ1-2; unclear D gene. The CDR3 has 17 amino acids. CDR1 and CDR2 from the germline V gene are LGHNA and YNFKEQ. The V and J ends lost 0 bases and 1 base respectively, with 15 bases between them. CDR3 sequence reads: CASSQDPAVGDNYGYTF. Written as DNA, the CDR3 is TGTGCCAGCAGCCAAGACCCAGCGGTGGGAGATAACTATGGCTACACCTTC.